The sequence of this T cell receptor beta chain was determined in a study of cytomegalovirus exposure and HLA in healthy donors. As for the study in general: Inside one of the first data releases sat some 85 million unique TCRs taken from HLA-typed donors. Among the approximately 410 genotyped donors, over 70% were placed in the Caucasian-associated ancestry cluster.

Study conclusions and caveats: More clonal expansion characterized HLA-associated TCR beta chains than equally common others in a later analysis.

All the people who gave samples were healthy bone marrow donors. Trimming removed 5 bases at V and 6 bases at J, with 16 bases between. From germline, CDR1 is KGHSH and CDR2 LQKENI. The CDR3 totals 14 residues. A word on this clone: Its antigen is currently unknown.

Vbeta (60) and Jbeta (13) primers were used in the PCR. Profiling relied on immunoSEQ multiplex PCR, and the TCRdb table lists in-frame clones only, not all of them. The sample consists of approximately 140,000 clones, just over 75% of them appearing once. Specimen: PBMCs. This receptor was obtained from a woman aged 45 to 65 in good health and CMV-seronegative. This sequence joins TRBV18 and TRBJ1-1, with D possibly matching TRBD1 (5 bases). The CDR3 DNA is TGTGCCAGCTCAGTAAAGACAGACGTTCCTGAAGCTTTCTTT. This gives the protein CASSVKTDVPEAFF.